This section outlines one T cell receptor beta chain sequence together with its context. Its antigen is as yet unknown. This entry belongs to a study of breast tumors, draining lymph nodes, adjacent tissues. Study-wide results and limits: Compared with lymph nodes, tumors were less diverse; compared with nontumor tissue, more.

TCRdb reanalysed the multiplex PCR reads using MiXCR and keeps one entry per CDR3 protein. The sample includes around 130,000 distinct CDR3 sequences, 30% to 35% of them seen just once. Axillary draining lymph nodes of breast cancer patients supplied the node samples. This TCR derives from a female donor with breast cancer. Some clones in this sample may be carry-over from other donors' samples. Material for sequencing was axillary lymph node tissue.

The chain's CDR3 is CASSQEVSGAFF. The CDR3 DNA sequence: TGTGCCAGCAGCCAAGAAGTCAGCGGAGCTTTCTTT. The chain links TRBV3-1 to TRBJ1-1; D remains ambiguous. The V gene's germline CDR1 is LGHDT and CDR2 YNNKEL (reference sequence). The ends were cut back, 0 bases at V and 10 bases at J, with 9 bases in the middle. This CDR3 is built from 12 residues.